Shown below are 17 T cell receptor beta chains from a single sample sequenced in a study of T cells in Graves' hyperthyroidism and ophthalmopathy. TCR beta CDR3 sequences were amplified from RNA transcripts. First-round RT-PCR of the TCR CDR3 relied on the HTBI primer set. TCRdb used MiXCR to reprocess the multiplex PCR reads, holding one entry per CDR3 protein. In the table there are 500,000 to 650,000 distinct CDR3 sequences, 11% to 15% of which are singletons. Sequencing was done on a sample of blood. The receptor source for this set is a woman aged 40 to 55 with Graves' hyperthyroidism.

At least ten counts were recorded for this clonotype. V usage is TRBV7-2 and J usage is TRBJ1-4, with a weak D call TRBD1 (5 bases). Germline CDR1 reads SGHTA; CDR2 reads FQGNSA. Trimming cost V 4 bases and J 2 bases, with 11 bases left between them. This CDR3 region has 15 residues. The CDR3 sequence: CASSSAGTTNEKLFF. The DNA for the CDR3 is TGTGCCAGCAGCTCCGCGGGGACCACTAATGAAAAACTGTTTTTT.

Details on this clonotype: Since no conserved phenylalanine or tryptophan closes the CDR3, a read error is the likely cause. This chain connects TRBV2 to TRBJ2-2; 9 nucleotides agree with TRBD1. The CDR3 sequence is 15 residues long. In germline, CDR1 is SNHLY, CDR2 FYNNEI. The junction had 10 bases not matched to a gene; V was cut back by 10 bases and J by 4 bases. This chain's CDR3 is CATRSGQGPTGELFL. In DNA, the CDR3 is TGTGCCACCAGGTCCGGACAGGGGCCCACCGGGGAGCTGTTTCTT.

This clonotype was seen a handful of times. CDR3 sequence: CASSSGTGYAGELFF. The CDR3 nucleotides are TGTGCCAGCAGCTCCGGGACAGGGTATGCCGGGGAGCTGTTTTTT. The J gene is TRBJ2-2, the V gene TRBV7-9; 9 bases map to TRBD1. V was clipped by 4 bases and J by 6 bases; unmatched bases: 6. This CDR3 region has 15 residues. CDR1 is SEHNR and CDR2 is FQNEAQ in the germline V gene (reference sequence).

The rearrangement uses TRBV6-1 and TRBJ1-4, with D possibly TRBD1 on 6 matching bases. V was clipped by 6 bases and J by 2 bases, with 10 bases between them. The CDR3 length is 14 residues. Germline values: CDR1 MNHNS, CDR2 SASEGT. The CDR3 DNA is TGTGCCAGCAGACAGGGTTTGACTAATGAAAAACTGTTTTTT. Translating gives CASRQGLTNEKLFF.

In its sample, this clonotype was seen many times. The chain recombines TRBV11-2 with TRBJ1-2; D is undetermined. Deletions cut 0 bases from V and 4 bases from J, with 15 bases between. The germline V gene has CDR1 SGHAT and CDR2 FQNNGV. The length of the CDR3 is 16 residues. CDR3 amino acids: CASSLDQGLDTYGYTF. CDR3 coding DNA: TGTGCCAGCAGCTTAGATCAAGGTTTGGATACCTATGGCTACACCTTC.

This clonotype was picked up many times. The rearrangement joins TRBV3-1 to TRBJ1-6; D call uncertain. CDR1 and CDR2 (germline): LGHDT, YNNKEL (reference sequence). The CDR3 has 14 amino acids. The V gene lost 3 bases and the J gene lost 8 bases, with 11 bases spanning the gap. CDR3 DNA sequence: TGTGCCAGCAGCCAGGCCGTTGTATATTCACCCCTCCACTTT. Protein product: CASSQAVVYSPLHF.

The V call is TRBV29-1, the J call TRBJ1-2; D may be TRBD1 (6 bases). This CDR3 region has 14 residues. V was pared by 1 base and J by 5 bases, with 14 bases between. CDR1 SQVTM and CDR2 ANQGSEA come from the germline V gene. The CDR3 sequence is CSVEAGRGGYGYTF. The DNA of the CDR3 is TGCAGCGTTGAAGCGGGCAGGGGTGGGTATGGCTACACCTTC.

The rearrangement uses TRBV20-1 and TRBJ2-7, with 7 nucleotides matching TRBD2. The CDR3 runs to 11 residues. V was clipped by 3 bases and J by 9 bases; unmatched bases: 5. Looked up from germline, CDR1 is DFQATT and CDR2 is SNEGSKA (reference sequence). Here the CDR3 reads CSASSGLGQYF. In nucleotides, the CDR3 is TGCAGTGCTAGTAGCGGGCTCGGGCAGTACTTC.

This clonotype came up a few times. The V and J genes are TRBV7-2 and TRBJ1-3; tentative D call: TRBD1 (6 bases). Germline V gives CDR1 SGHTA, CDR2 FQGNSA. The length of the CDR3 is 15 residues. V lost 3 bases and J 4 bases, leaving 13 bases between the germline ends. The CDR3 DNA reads TGTGCCAGCAGCTTGTCAGGGGCTGGGGGAAACACCATATATTTT. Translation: CASSLSGAGGNTIYF.

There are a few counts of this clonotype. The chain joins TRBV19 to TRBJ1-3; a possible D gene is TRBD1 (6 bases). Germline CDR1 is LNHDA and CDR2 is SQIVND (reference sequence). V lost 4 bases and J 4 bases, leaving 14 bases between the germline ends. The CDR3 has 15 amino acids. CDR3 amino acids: CASSTSWTDGNTIYF. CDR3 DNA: TGTGCCAGTAGTACCTCCTGGACAGACGGAAACACCATATATTTT.

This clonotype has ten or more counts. The CDR3 sequence is CVPRRESYEQYF. The CDR3 DNA sequence: TGCGTTCCGAGGCGGGAGTCCTACGAGCAGTACTTC. The V and J genes are TRBV20-1 and TRBJ2-7; 7 positions match TRBD2. Germline V gives CDR1 DFQATT, CDR2 SNEGSKA (reference sequence). CDR3 length: 12 residues.

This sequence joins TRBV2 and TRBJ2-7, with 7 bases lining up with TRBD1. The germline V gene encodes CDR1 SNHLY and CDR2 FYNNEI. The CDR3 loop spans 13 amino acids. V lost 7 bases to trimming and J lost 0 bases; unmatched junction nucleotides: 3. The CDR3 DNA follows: TGTGCCAGCACCGGGACAGACTCCTACGAGCAGTACTTC. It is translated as CASTGTDSYEQYF.

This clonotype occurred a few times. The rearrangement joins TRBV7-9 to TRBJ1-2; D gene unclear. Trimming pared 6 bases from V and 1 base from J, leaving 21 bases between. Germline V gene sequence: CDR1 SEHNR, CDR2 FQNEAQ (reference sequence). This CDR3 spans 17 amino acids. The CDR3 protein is CASRRGPSGVINYGYTF. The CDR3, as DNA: TGTGCCAGCAGAAGAGGTCCCTCTGGGGTCATTAACTATGGCTACACCTTC.

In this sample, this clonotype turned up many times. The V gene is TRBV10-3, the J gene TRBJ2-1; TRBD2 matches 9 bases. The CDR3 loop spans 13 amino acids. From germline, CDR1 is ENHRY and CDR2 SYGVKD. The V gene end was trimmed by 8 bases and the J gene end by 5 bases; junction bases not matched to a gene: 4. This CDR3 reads CAISSGINNEQFF. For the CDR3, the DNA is TGTGCCATCTCTAGCGGGATAAACAATGAGCAGTTCTTC.

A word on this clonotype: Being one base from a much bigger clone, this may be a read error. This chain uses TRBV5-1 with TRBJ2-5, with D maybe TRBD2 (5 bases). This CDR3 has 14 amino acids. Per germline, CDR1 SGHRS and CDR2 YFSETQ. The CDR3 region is CASGLVDYQETQYF. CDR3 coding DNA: TGCGCCAGCGGCTTGGTGGACTACCAAGAGACCCAGTACTTC.

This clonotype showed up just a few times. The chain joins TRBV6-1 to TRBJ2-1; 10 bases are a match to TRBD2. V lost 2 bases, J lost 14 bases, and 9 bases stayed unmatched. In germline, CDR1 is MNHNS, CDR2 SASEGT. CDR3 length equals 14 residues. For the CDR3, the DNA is TGTGCCAGCAGTGAACCGTCTAGCGGGAGTAATAAGTTCTTC. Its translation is CASSEPSSGSNKFF.

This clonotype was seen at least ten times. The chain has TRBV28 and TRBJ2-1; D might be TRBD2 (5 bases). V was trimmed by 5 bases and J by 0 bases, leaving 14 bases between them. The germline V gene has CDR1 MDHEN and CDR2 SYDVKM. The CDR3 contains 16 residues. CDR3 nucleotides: TGTGCCAGCAGTCCTGAGCGGTGGAGCTCCTACAATGAGCAGTTCTTC. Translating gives CASSPERWSSYNEQFF.